This T cell receptor beta chain stems from a study of CD4 and CD8 cells across lung adenocarcinoma regions. Samples came from patients with localized non-small cell lung adenocarcinoma. This clonotype was detected ten times or more. TCRdb itself ran the PCR reads through MiXCR, one entry per CDR3 protein. The profile shows 13,000 or so distinct CDR3 sequences, roughly 40% of them singletons. Germline V gene lookup returns CDR1 MNHEY and CDR2 SVGAGI. V lost 4 bases, J lost 7 bases, and 3 bases stayed unmatched. The CDR3 consists of 16 residues. The V call is TRBV6-5, the J call TRBJ2-2; 16 nucleotides agree with TRBD2. The sequenced material came from CD4+ T cells from the center of a lung tumor. This TCR derives from a male donor with lung adenocarcinoma. The CD4 and CD8 labels of this study may be unreliable. The CDR3 DNA follows: TGTGCCAGCAGTTGGGGACTAGCGGGAGGGGTCGGGGAGCTGTTTTTT. Protein: CASSWGLAGGVGELFF.